This TCR beta chain came from a study of shared clonotypes between healthy human individuals. Study-wide context: Contributing individuals were two females and a few males aged 18 to 49.

The CDR3 is 14 amino acids. V was trimmed by 4 bases and J by 0 bases, leaving 10 bases between them. From germline, CDR1 is MGHDK and CDR2 SYGVNS. On this clone itself: Antigen specificity is unknown.

Points from the study as a whole: The represented genetic and exposure-history diversity was limited by the small number of donors. Four donors shared around 5% of their naive CD4 clonotypes.

Clones were sequenced by immunoSEQ multiplex PCR, and TCRdb holds only the in-frame ones, with some missing. The repertoire has about 2.4 million clones, approximately 94% of them found once; the top ten carry 0.14%. This TCR derives from a man younger than 35 in good health. J is TRBJ2-7 and V is TRBV25-1; no reliable D call. Specimen: naive CD4+ T cells sorted from blood. Subset here: CD45RA+ positively selected. For the CDR3, the DNA is TGTGCCAGCAGTGGCTGGACGGACTCCTACGAGCAGTACTTC. Translation gives CASSGWTDSYEQYF.